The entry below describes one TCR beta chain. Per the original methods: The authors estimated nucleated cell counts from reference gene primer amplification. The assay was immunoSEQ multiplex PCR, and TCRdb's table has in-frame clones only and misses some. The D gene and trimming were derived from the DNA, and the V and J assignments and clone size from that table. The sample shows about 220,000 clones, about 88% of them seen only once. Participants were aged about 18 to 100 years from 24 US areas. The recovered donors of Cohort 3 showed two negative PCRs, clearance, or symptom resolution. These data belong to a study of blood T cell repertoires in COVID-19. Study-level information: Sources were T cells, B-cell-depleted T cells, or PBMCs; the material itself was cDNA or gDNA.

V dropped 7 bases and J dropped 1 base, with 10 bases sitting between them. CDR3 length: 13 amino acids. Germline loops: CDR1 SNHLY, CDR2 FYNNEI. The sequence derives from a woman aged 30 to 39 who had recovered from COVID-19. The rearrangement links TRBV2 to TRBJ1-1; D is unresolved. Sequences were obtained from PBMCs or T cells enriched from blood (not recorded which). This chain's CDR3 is CASNQWRNTEAFF. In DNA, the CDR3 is TGTGCCAGCAATCAATGGAGGAACACTGAAGCTTTCTTT.